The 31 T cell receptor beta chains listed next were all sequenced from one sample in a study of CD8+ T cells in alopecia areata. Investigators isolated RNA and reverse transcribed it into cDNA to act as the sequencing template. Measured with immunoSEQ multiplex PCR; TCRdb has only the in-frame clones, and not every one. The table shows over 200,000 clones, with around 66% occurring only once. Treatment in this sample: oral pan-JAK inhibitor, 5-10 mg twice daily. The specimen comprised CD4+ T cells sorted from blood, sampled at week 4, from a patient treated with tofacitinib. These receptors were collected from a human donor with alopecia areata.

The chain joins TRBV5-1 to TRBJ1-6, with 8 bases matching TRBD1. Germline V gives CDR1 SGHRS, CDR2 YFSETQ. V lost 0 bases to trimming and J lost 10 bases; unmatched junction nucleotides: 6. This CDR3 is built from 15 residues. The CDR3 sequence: CASSLVQGAQSPLHF. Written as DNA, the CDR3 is TGCGCCAGCAGCTTGGTCCAGGGGGCGCAATCACCCCTCCACTTT. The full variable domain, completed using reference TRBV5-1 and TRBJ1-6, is KAGVTQTPRYLIKTRGQQVTLSCSPISGHRSVSWYQQTPGQGLQFLFEYFSETQRNKGNFPGRFSGRQFSNSRSEMNVSTLELGDSALYLCASSLVQGAQSPLHFGNGTRLTVT.

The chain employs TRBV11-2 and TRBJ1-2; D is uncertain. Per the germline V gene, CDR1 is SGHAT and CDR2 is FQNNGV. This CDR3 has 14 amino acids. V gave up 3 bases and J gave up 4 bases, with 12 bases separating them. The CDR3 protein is CASSLGSELYGYTF. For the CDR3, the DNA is TGTGCCAGCAGCTTGGGCAGCGAACTCTATGGCTACACCTTC.

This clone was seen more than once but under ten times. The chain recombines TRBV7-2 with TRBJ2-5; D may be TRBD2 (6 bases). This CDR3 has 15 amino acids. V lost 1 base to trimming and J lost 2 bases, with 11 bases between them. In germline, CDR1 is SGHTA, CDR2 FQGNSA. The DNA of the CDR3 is TGTGCCAGCAGCTTAGGGGCGGGGTGGCAAGAGACCCAGTACTTC. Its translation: CASSLGAGWQETQYF.

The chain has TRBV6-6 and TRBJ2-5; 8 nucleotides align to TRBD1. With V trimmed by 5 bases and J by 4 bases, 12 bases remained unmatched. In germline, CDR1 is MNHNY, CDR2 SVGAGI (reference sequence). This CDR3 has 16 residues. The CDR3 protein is CASSANLDRVVETQYF. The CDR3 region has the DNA TGTGCCAGCAGTGCGAACTTGGACAGGGTAGTAGAGACCCAGTACTTC.

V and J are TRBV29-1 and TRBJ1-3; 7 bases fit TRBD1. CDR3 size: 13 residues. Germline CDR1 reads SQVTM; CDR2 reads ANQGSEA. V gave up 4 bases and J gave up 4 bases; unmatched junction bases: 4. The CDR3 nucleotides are TGCAGCGTTGTTGACAGGGCCGGAAACACCATATATTTT. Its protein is CSVVDRAGNTIYF.

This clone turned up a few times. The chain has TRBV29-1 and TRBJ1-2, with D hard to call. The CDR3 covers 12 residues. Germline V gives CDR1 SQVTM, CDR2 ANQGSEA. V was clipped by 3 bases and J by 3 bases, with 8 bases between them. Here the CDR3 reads CSVDRSDYGYTF. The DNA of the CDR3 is TGCAGCGTTGATAGGAGTGACTATGGCTACACCTTC.

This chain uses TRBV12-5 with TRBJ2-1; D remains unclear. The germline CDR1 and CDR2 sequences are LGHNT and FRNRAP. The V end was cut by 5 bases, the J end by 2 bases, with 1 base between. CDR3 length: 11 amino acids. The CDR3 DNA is TGTGCTAGTGGTACCTACAATGAGCAGTTCTTC. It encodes CASGTYNEQFF. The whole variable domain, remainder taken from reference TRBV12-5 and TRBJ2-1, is DARVTQTPRHKVTEMGQEVTMRCQPILGHNTVFWYRQTMMQGLELLAYFRNRAPLDDSGMPKDRFSAEMPDATLATLKIQPSEPRDSAVYFCASGTYNEQFFGPGTRLTVL.

CDR3 sequence (DNA): TGTGCCAGCAGTGACCGGGGACAGGGACCCTACGAGCAGTACTTC. Protein: CASSDRGQGPYEQYF. V usage is TRBV2 and J usage is TRBJ2-7, with TRBD1 identical over 9 bases. V shed 3 bases and J 2 bases; nucleotides not matched to a gene: 5. Germline V gene sequence: CDR1 SNHLY, CDR2 FYNNEI. The CDR3 totals 15 residues.

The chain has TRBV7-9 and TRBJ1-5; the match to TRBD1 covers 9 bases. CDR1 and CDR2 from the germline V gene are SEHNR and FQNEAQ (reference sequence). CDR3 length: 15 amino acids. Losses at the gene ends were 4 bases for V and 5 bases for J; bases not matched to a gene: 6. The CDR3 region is CASSWGQGGDQPQHF. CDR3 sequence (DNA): TGTGCCAGCAGCTGGGGACAGGGAGGTGATCAGCCCCAGCATTTT. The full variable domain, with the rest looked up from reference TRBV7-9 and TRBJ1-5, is DTGVSQNPRHKITKRGQNVTFRCDPISEHNRLYWYRQTLGQGPEFLTYFQNEAQLEKSRLLSDRFSAERPKGSFSTLEIQRTEQGDSAMYLCASSWGQGGDQPQHFGDGTRLSIL.

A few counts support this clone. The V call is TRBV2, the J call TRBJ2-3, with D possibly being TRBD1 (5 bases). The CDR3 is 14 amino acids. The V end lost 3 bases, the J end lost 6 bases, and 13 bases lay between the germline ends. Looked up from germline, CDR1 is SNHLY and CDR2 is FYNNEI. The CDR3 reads CASSDRQSVDTQYF. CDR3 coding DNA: TGTGCCAGCAGTGATCGACAGTCCGTGGATACGCAGTATTTT.

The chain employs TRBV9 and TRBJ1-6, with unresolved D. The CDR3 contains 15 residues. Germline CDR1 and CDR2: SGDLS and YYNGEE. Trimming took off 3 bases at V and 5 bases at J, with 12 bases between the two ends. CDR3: CASSGTGSHNSPLHF. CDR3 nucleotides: TGTGCCAGCAGCGGTACCGGGTCACATAATTCACCCCTCCACTTT.

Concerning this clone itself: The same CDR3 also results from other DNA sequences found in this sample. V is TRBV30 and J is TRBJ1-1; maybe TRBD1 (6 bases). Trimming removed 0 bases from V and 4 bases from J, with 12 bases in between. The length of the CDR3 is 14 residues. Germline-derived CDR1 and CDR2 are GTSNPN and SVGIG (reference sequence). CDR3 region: CAWSVGGLGTEAFF. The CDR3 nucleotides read TGTGCCTGGAGTGTAGGGGGATTGGGCACTGAAGCTTTCTTT.

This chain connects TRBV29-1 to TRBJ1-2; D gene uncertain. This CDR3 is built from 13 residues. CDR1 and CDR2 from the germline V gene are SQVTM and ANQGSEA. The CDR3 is CSASPGLNYGYTF. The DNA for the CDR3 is TGCAGTGCATCCCCGGGCCTTAACTATGGCTACACCTTC.

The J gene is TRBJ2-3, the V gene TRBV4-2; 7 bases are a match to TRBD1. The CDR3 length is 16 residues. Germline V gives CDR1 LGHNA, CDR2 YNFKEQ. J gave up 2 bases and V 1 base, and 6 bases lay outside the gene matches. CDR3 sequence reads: CASSQAADRPTDTQYF. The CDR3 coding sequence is TGTGCCAGCAGCCAAGCTGCGGACAGGCCCACAGATACGCAGTATTTT.

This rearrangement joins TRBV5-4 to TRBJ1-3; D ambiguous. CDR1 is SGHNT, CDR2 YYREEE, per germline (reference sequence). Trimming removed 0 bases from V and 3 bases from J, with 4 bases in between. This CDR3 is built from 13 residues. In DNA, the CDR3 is TGTGCCAGCAGCTTGGCCGGTGGAAACACCATATATTTT. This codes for CASSLAGGNTIYF.

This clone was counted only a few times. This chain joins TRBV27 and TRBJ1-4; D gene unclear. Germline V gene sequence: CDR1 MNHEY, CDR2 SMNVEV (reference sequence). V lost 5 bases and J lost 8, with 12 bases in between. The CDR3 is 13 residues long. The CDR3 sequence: CASSGPSREKLFF. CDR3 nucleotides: TGTGCCAGCAGTGGACCCTCTAGAGAAAAACTGTTTTTT.

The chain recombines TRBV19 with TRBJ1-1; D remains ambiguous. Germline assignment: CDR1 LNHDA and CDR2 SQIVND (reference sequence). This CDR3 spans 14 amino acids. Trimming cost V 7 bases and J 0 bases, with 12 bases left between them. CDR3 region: CASTIRGVNTEAFF. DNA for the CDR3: TGTGCCAGTACAATCCGGGGAGTGAACACTGAAGCTTTCTTT.

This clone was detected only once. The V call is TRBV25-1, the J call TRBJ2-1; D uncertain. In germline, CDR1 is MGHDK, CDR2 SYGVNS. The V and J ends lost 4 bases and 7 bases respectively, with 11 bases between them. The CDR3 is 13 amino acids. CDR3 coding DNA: TGTGCCAGCAGTGCCCGCTTAAGAAATGAGCAGTTCTTC. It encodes CASSARLRNEQFF. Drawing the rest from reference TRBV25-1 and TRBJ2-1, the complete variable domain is EADIYQTPRYLVIGTGKKITLECSQTMGHDKMYWYQQDPGMELHLIHYSYGVNSTEKGDLSSESTVSRIRTEHFPLTLESARPSHTSQYLCASSARLRNEQFFGPGTRLTVL.

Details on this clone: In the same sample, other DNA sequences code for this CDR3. As DNA, the CDR3 is TGCAGTGCCCGAGCCTACGAGCAGTACTTC. Protein product: CSARAYEQYF. The chain couples TRBV20-1 to TRBJ2-7; D is uncertain. The CDR3 sequence is 10 residues long. Germline lookup yields CDR1 DFQATT and CDR2 SNEGSKA (reference sequence). V was trimmed by 6 bases and J by 2 bases, leaving 5 bases between them.

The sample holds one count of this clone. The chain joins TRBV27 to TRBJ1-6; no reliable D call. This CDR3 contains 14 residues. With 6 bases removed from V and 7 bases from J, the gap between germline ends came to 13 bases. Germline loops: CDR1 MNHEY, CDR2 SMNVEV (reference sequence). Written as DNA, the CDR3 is TGTGCCAGCAGAGCTCATGTTCAGAATTCACCCCTCCACTTT. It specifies CASRAHVQNSPLHF.

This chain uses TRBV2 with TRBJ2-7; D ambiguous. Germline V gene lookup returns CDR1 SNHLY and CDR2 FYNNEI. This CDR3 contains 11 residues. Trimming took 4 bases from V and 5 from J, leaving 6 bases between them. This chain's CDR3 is CASSVAHEQYF. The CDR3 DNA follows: TGTGCCAGCAGTGTCGCCCACGAGCAGTACTTC.

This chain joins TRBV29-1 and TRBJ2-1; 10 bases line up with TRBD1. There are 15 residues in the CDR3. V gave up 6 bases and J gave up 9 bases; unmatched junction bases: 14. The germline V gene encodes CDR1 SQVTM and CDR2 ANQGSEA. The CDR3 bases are TGCAGCGTCTCCCGGACAGGGGGACGTCAGGGTGAGCAGTTCTTC. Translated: CSVSRTGGRQGEQFF.

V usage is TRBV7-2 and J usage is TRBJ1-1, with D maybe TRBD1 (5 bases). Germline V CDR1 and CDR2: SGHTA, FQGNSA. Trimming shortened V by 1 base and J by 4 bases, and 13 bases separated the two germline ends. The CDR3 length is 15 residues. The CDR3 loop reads CASSLGLVGGTEAFF. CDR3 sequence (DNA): TGTGCCAGCAGCTTAGGATTGGTCGGGGGCACTGAAGCTTTCTTT.

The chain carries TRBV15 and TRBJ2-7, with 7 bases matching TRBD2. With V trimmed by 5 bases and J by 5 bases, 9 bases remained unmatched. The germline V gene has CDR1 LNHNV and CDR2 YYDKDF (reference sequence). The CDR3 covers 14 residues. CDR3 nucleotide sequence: TGTGCCACCAGCCGCGAGGAGGGAGGGGACGAGCAGTACTTC. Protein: CATSREEGGDEQYF.

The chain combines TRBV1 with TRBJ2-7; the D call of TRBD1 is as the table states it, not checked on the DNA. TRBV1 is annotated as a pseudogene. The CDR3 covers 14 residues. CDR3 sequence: CTSSLPGQGHEQYF. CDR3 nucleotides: TGCACCAGCAGCCTACCGGGACAGGGCCACGAGCAGTACTTC.

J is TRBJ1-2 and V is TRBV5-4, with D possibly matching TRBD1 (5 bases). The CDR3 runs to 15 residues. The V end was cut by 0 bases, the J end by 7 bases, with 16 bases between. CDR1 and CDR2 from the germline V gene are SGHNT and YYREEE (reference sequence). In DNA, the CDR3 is TGTGCCAGCAGCTTGGTCGGGGGGAAGACGGGTGGCTACACCTTC. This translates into CASSLVGGKTGGYTF.

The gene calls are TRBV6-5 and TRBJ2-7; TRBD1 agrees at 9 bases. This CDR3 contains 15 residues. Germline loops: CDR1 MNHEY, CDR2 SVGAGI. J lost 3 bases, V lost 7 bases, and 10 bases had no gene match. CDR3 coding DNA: TGTGCCAGCAAACCCCCCGGGACAGGGAACTACGAGCAGTACTTC. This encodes CASKPPGTGNYEQYF.

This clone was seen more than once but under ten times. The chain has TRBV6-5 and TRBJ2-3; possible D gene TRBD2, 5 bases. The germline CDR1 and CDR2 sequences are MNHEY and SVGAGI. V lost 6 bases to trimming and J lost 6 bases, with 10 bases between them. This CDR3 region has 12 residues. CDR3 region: CASSPTGDTQYF. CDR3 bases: TGTGCCAGCAGCCCCACGGGGGATACGCAGTATTTT.

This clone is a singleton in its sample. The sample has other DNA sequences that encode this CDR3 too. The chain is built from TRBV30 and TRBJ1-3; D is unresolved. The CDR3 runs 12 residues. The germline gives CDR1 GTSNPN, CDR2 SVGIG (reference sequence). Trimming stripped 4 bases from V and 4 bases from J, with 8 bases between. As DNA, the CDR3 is TGTGCCTGGACAGGCTCGGGAAACACCATATATTTT. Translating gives CAWTGSGNTIYF.

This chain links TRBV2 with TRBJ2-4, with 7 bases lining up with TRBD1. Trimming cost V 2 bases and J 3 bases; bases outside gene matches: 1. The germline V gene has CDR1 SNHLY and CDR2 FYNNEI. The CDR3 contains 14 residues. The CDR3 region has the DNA TGTGCCAGCAGTGAACGGGACAGCAAAAACATTCAGTACTTC. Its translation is CASSERDSKNIQYF.

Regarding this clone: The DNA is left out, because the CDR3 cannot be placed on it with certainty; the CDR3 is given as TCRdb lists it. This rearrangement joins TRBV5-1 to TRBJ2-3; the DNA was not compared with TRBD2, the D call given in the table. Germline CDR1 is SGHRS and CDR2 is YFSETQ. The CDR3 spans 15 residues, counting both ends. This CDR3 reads CASSSVPGGADTQYF.